This is a list of T cell receptor beta chains from one sample in a study of tumor and adjacent non-tumor tissue in lung cancer. Each CDR3 protein is one row after TCRdb ran MiXCR on the multiplex PCR reads. The sample contains more than 85,000 distinct CDR3 sequences, about 61% of which appear only once. The sample comprised distant non-tumor lung tissue. The receptors originated from a man between 60 and 70 years old with non-small cell lung cancer. Both conserved end residues are part of each CDR3. The D gene is left open where the match is weak. Size tells how often a clone was seen (once, few, many) or the class of an expanded clone, and some rows leave it out.

TRBJ2-3 TRBV2 . once TGTGCCAGCAGTGTGACCTTCACAGATACGCAGTATTTT CASSVTFTDTQYF
TRBJ2-7 TRBV6-6 TRBD2 many TGTGCCAGCTCGTTTCCGGGAGGCGAGCAGTACTTC CASSFPGGEQYF
TRBJ1-5 TRBV28 . . TGTGCCAGCAGCCCCACAAGGGATGGGAGCAATCAGTCTCAGCATTTT CASSPTRDGSNQSQHF
TRBJ2-1 TRBV4-2 . many TGTGCCAGCAGCCAAGGCTCCTACAATGAGCAGTTCTTC CASSQGSYNEQFF
TRBJ1-2 TRBV5-1 TRBD1 . TGCGTCAGCAGCTGGGGACAGGGCCCTACCTATGGCTACACCTTC CVSSWGQGPTYGYTF
TRBJ1-2 TRBV10-3 TRBD1 many TGTGCCATCAGTAGGGACAGCTATAATGGCTACACCTTC CAISRDSYNGYTF
TRBJ2-7 TRBV6-5 . many TGTGCCAGCAGTTACGGTGGGGTCGAGTACGAGCAGTACTTC CASSYGGVEYEQYF
TRBJ2-7 TRBV11-1 TRBD1 . TGTGCCGGCAGACAGGGTCTCTACGAGCAGTACTTC CAGRQGLYEQYF
TRBJ2-1 TRBV6-4 . once TGTGCCAGCAGTGACTCGATGCATCAGTCCTACAATGAGCAGTTCTTC CASSDSMHQSYNEQFF
TRBJ1-4 TRBV20-1 TRBD1 . TGCAGTGCCCGACTCTACAGGGGGGCGAATGAAAAACTGTTTTTT CSARLYRGANEKLFF
TRBJ2-1 TRBV12-3/TRBV12-4 . few TGTGCCAGCAAATCACCGACGGACTACGATGAGCAGTTCTTC CASKSPTDYDEQFF
TRBJ2-3 TRBV11-3 . . TGTGACAGCAGCTTAGTCGGCTACGCAGATATGCAGTATTTT CDSSLVGYADMQYF
TRBJ2-7 TRBV12-3/TRBV12-4 TRBD2 . TGTGCCAGCAGTTTTAAGCGGGGGGGACTTCGGGCAGCGTGCGAGCAGTACTTC CASSFKRGGLRAACEQYF
TRBJ2-2 TRBV28 TRBD2 many TGTGCCAGCAGTTCCGCGGGAGACACCGGGGAGCTGTTTTTT CASSSAGDTGELFF
TRBJ1-1 TRBV11-1 TRBD1 once TGTGCCAACACCAGGGGACAGGGGGACACTGAAGCTTTCTTT CANTRGQGDTEAFF
TRBJ2-1 TRBV7-9 . few TGTGCCAGCAGCCCCAGGTTGGACTCCTACAATGAGCAGTTCTTC CASSPRLDSYNEQFF
TRBJ2-1 TRBV29-1 . . TGCAGCGTCCCCCAACATGACCCTTACAATGAGCAGTTCTTC CSVPQHDPYNEQFF
TRBJ2-2 TRBV5-4 TRBD2 . TGTGCCTACCGTTTCCGTGAGACTAGCACCGGGAAGCTGTTTTTT CAYRFRETSTGKLFF
TRBJ2-4 TRBV4-1 . . TGCGCTAGCAGCCAAGGAAATGGTTTACTTTCCAAAAACATTCAGTACTTC CASSQGNGLLSKNIQYF
TRBJ1-2 TRBV29-1 . . TGCAGCGTTGATGGAGTCCAGACATTAGGCTATGGCTACACCTTC CSVDGVQTLGYGYTF
TRBJ1-1 TRBV6-1 . many TGTGCCTCCAAACAGAGATTCACTGAAGCTTTCTTT CASKQRFTEAFF
TRBJ2-5 TRBV10-2 . . TGCGCCAGCAGTGGACACGGATACGGACAAGAGACCCAGTACTTC CASSGHGYGQETQYF
TRBJ1-3 TRBV6-6 . . TGTGCAAGCAGTTACTCGGACACCCGCTCTGGAAACACCATATATTTT CASSYSDTRSGNTIYF
TRBJ2-3 TRBV11-2 TRBD2 medium-sized TGTGCCAGCAGCTTAGGGGGAGGGATCACAGATACGCAGTATTTT CASSLGGGITDTQYF
TRBJ2-5 TRBV10-3 TRBD2 few TGTGCCATACGAAGCGGGGTCAAAGGAGAGACCCAGTACTTC CAIRSGVKGETQYF
TRBJ2-1 TRBV6-4 . once TGTGCCAGCAGTGCGAGTAGCGCGACGGCGGAGCAGTTCTTC CASSASSATAEQFF
TRBJ1-2 TRBV11-3 . . TGTGCAAGCAGCGGCAACGGGGGAGACTACACCTTC CASSGNGGDYTF
TRBJ2-3 TRBV11-3 . . TGTGACAGCAGCTTAGTCTGTTACACAGATACGCAGTATTTT CDSSLVCYTDTQYF
TRBJ2-7 TRBV30 . . TGTGTCTGGAGTCCCGGGGCCGAGCAGTATTTC CVWSPGAEQYF
TRBJ1-1 TRBV11-3 . . TGTGCCAGCAGCTTAGAAGGGACTGTGAACACTGAAGCTTCCTTT CASSLEGTVNTEASF
TRBJ2-7 TRBV14 . few TGTGCCAGCAGCCAACTAGGACCGGGGTTCTACGAGCAGTACTTC CASSQLGPGFYEQYF
TRBJ1-2 TRBV11-1 . . TGTGCCAGCATCACCCAGGGGAGCGGGGATGGCTACACCTTC CASITQGSGDGYTF
TRBJ1-1 TRBV29-1 . medium-sized TGCAGCGTTGATATCGGGAACACTGAAGCTTTCTTT CSVDIGNTEAFF
TRBJ2-7 TRBV11-3 . . TGTGATAGCAGCTTAGTTGGGACACTTACCTACGAACAGTACTTC CDSSLVGTLTYEQYF
TRBJ2-7 TRBV11-1 . few TGTGCCAGCAGTTTGTATAGGGGTTCCTACGAGCAGTACTTC CASSLYRGSYEQYF
TRBJ1-1 TRBV6-5 TRBD1 many TGTGCCAGCAGCAGACAGGGAATATGGCTAAACACTGAAGCTTTCTTT CASSRQGIWLNTEAFF
TRBJ2-1 TRBV11-1 TRBD1 many TGTGCCAGCAGCTTCCGGGACAGGGTGAATGAGCAGTTCTTC CASSFRDRVNEQFF
TRBJ1-1 TRBV4-1 . . TGCGCGTGCAGCCAAGTGACTGAAGCTTTCTTT CACSQVTEAFF
TRBJ2-2 TRBV6-5 . . TGTGCCAGTAGTATAGGGACCGCGAGACCCGGGGAGCTGTTTTTT CASSIGTARPGELFF
TRBJ1-5 TRBV6-1 . many TGTGCCAGCACCAAGAGCGGGGGGTATAGCAATCAGCCCCAGCATTTT CASTKSGGYSNQPQHF
TRBJ2-7 TRBV28 TRBD2 . TGTGCCAGCAAGCAGGGAGGGAGCTCCTACGAGCGGTACTTC CASKQGGSSYERYF
TRBJ2-7 TRBV5-5 TRBD1 once TGTACCAGCAGCTTGGAGTTCCCCGACAGGGCGGGTGAGCAGTACTTC CTSSLEFPDRAGEQYF
TRBJ1-6 TRBV5-6 . many TGTGCCAACAACTCCTACAATTCACCCCTCCACTTT CANNSYNSPLHF
TRBJ1-2 TRBV5-1 . many TGCGCCAGCAGCTTGCTTGACCCGGCTACCCATGGCTACACCTTC CASSLLDPATHGYTF
TRBJ2-5 TRBV24-1 . many TGTGCCACCAGTGAAGGGGAGACCCAGTACTTC CATSEGETQYF
TRBJ2-2 TRBV29-1 . many TGCAGCGTTGAAGACTACAACACCGGGGAGCTGTTTTTT CSVEDYNTGELFF
TRBJ1-1 TRBV6-5 . . TGTGCCACCCAAATTGGGATGAACACTGAAGCTTTCTTT CATQIGMNTEAFF
TRBJ2-7 TRBV13 TRBD1 many TGTGCCAGCAGCCAAGACCGGGACAGGGGGCATCAAAAGCAGTACTTC CASSQDRDRGHQKQYF
TRBJ2-7 TRBV11-3 . many TGTGCCAGCAGCTCCGCAGGGGTTAGAAACGAGCAGTACTTC CASSSAGVRNEQYF
TRBJ2-3 TRBV11-2 . . TGTGCCAACAGCCACCGGACCTCTATGGCGACGCAGTATTTT CANSHRTSMATQYF